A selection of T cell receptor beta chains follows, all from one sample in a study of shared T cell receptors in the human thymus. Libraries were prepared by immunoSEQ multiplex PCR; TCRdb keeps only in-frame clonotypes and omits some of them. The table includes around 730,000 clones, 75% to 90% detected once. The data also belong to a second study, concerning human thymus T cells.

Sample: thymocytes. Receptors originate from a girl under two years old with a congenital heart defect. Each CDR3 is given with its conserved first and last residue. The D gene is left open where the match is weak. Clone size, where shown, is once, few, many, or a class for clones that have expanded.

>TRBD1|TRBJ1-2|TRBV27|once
TGTGCCAGCACCCCCGTGACAGGGAGCTATGGCTACACCTTC
CASTPVTGSYGYTF
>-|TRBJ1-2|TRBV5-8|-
TGTGACCCCCGCCCTCCAGGGCTGAGTTACGGCTACACCTTC
CDPRPPGLSYGYTF
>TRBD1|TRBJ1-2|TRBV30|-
TGTGCCTGGAAGAGAACGGGACAGGCGAGTGGCTACACCTTC
CAWKRTGQASGYTF
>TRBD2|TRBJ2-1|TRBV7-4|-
TGTGCCAGCAGGAAAACCCCGGGACTAGCGGGGGTGAAGTTCTTC
CASRKTPGLAGVKFF
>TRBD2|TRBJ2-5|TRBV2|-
TGTGCCAGCAGTGAACGGTTGCTAGCGGGGTGGGAGACCCAGTACTTC
CASSERLLAGWETQYF
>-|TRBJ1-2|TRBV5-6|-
TGTGCCAGCAGCTTATTCAATGCCAGGGGTGGCTATGGCTACACCTTC
CASSLFNARGGYGYTF
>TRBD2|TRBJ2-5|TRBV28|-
TGTGCCAGCAGTTCGGGACTAGCGGGGGGCCAGGGAGAGACCCAGTACTTC
CASSSGLAGGQGETQYF
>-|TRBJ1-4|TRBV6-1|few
TGTGCCAGCAGTGAAGCCTCTGAAAAACTGTTTTTT
CASSEASEKLFF
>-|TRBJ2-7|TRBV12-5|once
TGTGCTAGTGGTTTGGTACGGGTACAGGGCTTTACCTACGAGCAGTACTTC
CASGLVRVQGFTYEQYF
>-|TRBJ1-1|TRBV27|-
TGTGCCAGCAGTTCCTCCCAGACAGCAGCGAACACTGAAGCTTTCTTT
CASSSSQTAANTEAFF
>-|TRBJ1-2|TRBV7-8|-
TGTGCCAGCAGCCAGGGGACCTGGGGCTACACCTTC
CASSQGTWGYTF
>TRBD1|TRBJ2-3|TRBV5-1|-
TGCGCCAGCAGCCGAACCGGACAGGGCGCAGATACGCAGTATTTT
CASSRTGQGADTQYF
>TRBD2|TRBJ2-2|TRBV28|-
TGTGCCAGCACCTTACACGGGACTAGCGGGCCCATAAAGAACACCGGGGAGCTGTTTTTT
CASTLHGTSGPIKNTGELFF
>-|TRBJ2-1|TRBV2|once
TGTGCCAGACCGCGTGGGCTTGTAAAGTTCAAAAGCTCCTACAATGAGCAGTTCTTC
CARPRGLVKFKSSYNEQFF
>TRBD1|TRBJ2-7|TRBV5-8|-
TGTGCCAGCAGCTTGCCGGAGGAGTATACGCAGGGGGCGACGTACGAGCAGTACTTC
CASSLPEEYTQGATYEQYF
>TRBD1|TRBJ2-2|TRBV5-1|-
TGCGCCAGCAGCTTGTGTCCGGGACAGCTGGGCGGGGAGCTGTTTTTT
CASSLCPGQLGGELFF
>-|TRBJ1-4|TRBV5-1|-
TGCGCCAGCAGCCCCTCGAGGGGGAAGGAAAAACTGTTTTTT
CASSPSRGKEKLFF
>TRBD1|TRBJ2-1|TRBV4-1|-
TGCGCCAGCAGCCAGCCGGGACAGGGGTTAGGAAATGAGCAGTTCTTC
CASSQPGQGLGNEQFF
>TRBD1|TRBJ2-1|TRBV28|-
TGTGCCAGCAGTTTTATTATTCCCGGTGGACAGGGGTCCCGAAATGAGCAGTTCTTC
CASSFIIPGGQGSRNEQFF
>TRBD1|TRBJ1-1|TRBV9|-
TGTGCCAGCAGCGCAGGGGACAGGGAGGGGAACACTGAAGCTTTCTTT
CASSAGDREGNTEAFF
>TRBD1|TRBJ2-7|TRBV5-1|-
TGCGCCAGCAGCCTTTCCGGGACAGGTGTACACGAGCAGTACTTC
CASSLSGTGVHEQYF
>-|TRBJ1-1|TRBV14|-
TGTGCCAGCAGCCAAGAAGAGGGCAGGGGAAGGGCAAACACTGAAGCTTTCTTT
CASSQEEGRGRANTEAFF
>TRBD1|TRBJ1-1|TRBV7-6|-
TGTGCCAGCAGCTTAGTGACCAGGGGGTGGACTGAAGCTTTCTTT
CASSLVTRGWTEAFF
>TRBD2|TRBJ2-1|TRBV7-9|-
TGTGCCAGCAGCTTAAGCGGGGGCTATGAGCAGTTCTTC
CASSLSGGYEQFF
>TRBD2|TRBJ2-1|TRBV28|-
TGTGCCAGCAGGCCGCGGGGGACCATAAACAATGAGCAGTTCTTC
CASRPRGTINNEQFF
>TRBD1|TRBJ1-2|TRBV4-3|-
TGCGCCAGCAGCCAGCAACCGGGACAGCGACTACAATACACCTTC
CASSQQPGQRLQYTF
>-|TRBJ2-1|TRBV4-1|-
TGCGCCAGCAGCCTCCCCCGCGTTCTGTACAATGAGCAGTTCTTC
CASSLPRVLYNEQFF
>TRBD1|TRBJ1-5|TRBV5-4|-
TGTGCCAGCAGTACCGGGACAGGGGATCAGCCCCAGCATTTT
CASSTGTGDQPQHF
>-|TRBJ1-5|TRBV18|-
TGTGCCAGCTCACTTCAGAACAGGAGACCGAATCAGCCCCAGCATTTT
CASSLQNRRPNQPQHF
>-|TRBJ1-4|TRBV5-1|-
TGCGCCAGCAGCATAATGTATAATGAAAAACTGTTTTTT
CASSIMYNEKLFF
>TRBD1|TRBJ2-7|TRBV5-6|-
TGTGCCAGCAGCTTTTTAGAGGGGGCGCGCGCCTACGAGCAGTACTTC
CASSFLEGARAYEQYF
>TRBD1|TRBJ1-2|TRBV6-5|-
TGTGCCAGCAGTTACGTTAGACGACAGGGAATGGGCTACACCTTC
CASSYVRRQGMGYTF
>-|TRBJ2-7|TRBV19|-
TGTGCCAGTAGTAGGGGACTGCGATACGAGCAGTACTTC
CASSRGLRYEQYF
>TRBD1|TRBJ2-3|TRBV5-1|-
TGCGCCAGCAGCCCTTGGACAGGGGGCACAGATACGCAGTATTTT
CASSPWTGGTDTQYF
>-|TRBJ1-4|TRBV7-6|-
TGTGCCAGCAGCTTAATGGGGATAAGGGGATATGAAAAACTGTTTTTT
CASSLMGIRGYEKLFF
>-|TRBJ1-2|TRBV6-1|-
TGTGCCAGCACCCACGCGGCGGTCATGAGCTACACCTTC
CASTHAAVMSYTF
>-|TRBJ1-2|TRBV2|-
TGTGCCAGCAAGCCCCAGTTTGCGGATAACTATGGCTACACCTTC
CASKPQFADNYGYTF
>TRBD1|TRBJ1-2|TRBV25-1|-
TGTGCCAGCGGGACGGTTGGACAGGAGGACACCTTC
CASGTVGQEDTF
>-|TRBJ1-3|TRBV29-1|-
TGCAGCGCCGAGCCACAGGGACCTGGAAACACCATATATTTT
CSAEPQGPGNTIYF
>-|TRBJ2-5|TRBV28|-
TGTGCCAGCAGCCTCAAACAAACTTTACAGACGCACCAAGAGACCCAGTACTTC
CASSLKQTLQTHQETQYF
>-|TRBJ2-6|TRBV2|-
TGTGCCAGCAGTGGGGGCAGGACACCGAAGAGCTCTGGGGCCAACGTCCTGACTTTC
CASSGGRTPKSSGANVLTF
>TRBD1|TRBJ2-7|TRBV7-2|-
TGTGCCAGCAGCTTAGCCGAGAAGGACAGGGGGCTGTCCTACGAGCAGTACTTC
CASSLAEKDRGLSYEQYF
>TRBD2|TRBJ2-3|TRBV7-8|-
TGTGCCAGCAGCTCCCCAACCGCTAGCGGGTTCAGCACAGATACGCAGTATTTT
CASSSPTASGFSTDTQYF
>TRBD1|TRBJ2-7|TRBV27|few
TGTGCCAGCAGCCATTCGACAGGGGTGCACTACGAGCAGTACTTC
CASSHSTGVHYEQYF
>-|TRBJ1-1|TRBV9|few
TGTGCCAGCAGCGTAGGAGGGCAAACGAACACTGAAGCTTTCTTT
CASSVGGQTNTEAFF
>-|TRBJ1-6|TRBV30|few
TGTGCCTGGAGTTTGGTTTTTCCCTATAATTCCCCCCTCCACTTT
CAWSLVFPYNSPLHF
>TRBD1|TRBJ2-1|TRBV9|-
TGTGCCAGCAGCGTAGATGGGGACAGGGCCTACAATGAGCAGTTCTTC
CASSVDGDRAYNEQFF
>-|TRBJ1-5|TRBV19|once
TGTGCCAGTAGTATCGGAGGGGCGTGGGAGATATACGGCAATCAGCCCCAGCATTTT
CASSIGGAWEIYGNQPQHF